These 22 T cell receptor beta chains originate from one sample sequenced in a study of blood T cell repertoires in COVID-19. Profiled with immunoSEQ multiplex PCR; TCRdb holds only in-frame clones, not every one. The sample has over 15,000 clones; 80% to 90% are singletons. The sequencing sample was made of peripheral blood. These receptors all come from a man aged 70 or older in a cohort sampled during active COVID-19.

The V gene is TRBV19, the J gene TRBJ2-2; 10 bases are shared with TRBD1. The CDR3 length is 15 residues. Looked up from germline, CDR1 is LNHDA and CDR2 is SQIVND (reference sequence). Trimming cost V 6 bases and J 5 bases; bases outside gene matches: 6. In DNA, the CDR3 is TGTGCCAGTAGGAAGACAGGGGGCGAAACCGGGGAGCTGTTTTTT. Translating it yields CASRKTGGETGELFF.

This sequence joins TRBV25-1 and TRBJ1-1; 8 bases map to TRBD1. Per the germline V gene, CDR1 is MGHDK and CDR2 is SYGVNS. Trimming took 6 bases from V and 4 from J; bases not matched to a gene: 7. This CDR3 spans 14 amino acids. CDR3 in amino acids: CASRDTGGITEAFF. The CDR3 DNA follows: TGTGCCAGCAGGGATACAGGGGGGATCACTGAAGCTTTCTTT.

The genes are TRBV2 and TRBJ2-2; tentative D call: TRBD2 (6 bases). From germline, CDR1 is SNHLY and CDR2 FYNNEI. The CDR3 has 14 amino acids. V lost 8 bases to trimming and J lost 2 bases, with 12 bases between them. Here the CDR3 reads CASVRTTNTGELFF. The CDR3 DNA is TGTGCCAGCGTGCGGACTACAAACACCGGGGAGCTGTTTTTT.

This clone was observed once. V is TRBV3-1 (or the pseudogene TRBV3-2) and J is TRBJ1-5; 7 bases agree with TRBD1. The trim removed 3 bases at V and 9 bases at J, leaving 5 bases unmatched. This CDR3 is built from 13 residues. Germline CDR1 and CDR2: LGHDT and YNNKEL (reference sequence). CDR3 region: CASSQTNRGPQHF. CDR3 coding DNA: TGTGCCAGCAGCCAGACCAACAGGGGGCCCCAGCATTTT.

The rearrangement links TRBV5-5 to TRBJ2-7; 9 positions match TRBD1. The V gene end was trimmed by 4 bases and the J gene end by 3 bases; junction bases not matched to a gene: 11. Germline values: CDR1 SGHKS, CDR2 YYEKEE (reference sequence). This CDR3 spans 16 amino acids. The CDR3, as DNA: TGTGCCAGCAGCCGACGACCTCCGGGACAGGGCTACGAGCAGTACTTC. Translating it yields CASSRRPPGQGYEQYF.

The CDR3 reads CASSKRLAGVKMNTGELFF. The CDR3, as DNA: TGTGCCAGCAGCAAGCGACTAGCGGGAGTGAAGATGAACACCGGGGAGCTGTTTTTT. J is TRBJ2-2 and V is TRBV21-1; the table gives TRBD2 as D, unverified against the DNA. TRBV21-1 is a documented pseudogene. This CDR3 has 19 residues.

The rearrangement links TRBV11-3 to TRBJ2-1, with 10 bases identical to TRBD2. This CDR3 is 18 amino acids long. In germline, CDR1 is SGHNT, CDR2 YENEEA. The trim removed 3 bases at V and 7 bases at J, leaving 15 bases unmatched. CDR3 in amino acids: CASSFWRDGLAGANEQFF. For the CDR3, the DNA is TGTGCCAGCAGCTTTTGGAGGGATGGGCTAGCGGGAGCTAATGAGCAGTTCTTC.

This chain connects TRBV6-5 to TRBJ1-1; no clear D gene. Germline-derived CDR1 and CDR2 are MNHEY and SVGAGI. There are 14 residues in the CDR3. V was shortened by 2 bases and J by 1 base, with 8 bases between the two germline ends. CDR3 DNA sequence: TGTGCCAGCAGTTACGGGGAGGCGAACACTGAAGCTTTCTTT. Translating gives CASSYGEANTEAFF.

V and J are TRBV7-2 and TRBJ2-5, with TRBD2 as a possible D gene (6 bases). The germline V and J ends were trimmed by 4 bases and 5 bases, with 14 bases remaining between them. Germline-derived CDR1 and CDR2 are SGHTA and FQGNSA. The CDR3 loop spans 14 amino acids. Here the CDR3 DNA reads TGTGCCAGCAGCTCCCAGGCGGGGTTGGAGACCCAGTACTTC. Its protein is CASSSQAGLETQYF.

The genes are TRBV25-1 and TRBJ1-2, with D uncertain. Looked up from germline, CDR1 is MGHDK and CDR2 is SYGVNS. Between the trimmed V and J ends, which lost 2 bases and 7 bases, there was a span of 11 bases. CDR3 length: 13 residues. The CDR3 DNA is TGTGCCAGCAGTGAACGGGGTCTTCCTGGCTACACCTTC. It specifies CASSERGLPGYTF.

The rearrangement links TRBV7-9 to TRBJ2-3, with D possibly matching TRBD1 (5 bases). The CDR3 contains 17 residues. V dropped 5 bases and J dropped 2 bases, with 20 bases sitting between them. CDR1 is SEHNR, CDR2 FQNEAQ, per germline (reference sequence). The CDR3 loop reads CASSLGDSRSFTDTQYF. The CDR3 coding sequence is TGTGCCAGCAGCCTTGGCGACAGCCGCTCCTTCACAGATACGCAGTATTTT.

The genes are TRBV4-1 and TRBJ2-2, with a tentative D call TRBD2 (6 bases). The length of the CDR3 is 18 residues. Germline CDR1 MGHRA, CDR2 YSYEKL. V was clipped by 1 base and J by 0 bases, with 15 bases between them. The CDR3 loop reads CASSQGSVGGSNTGELFF. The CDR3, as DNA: TGCGCCAGCAGCCAAGGATCCGTCGGGGGTTCGAACACCGGGGAGCTGTTTTTT.

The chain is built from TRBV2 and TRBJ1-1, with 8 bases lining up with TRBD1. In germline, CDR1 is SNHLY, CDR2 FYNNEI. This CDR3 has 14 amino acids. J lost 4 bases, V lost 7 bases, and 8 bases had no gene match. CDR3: CASTRTGSPTEAFF. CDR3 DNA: TGTGCCAGCACCAGGACAGGGTCGCCCACTGAAGCTTTCTTT.

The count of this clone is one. CDR3 nucleotide sequence: TGCGCCAGCAGTTCGAGGTACGGCGATGAGCAGTTCTTC. Its translation: CASSSRYGDEQFF. The chain has TRBV5-1 and TRBJ2-1, with D unresolved. The CDR3 extends over 13 amino acids. Trimming removed 5 bases at V and 8 bases at J, with 14 bases between. The V gene's germline CDR1 is SGHRS and CDR2 YFSETQ.

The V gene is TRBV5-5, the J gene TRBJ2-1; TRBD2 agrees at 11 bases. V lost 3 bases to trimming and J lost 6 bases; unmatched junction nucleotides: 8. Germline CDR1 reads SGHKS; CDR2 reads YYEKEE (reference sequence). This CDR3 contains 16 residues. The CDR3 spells CASSWASTSGSNEQFF. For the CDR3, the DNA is TGTGCCAGCAGCTGGGCCTCTACTAGCGGGAGCAATGAGCAGTTCTTC.

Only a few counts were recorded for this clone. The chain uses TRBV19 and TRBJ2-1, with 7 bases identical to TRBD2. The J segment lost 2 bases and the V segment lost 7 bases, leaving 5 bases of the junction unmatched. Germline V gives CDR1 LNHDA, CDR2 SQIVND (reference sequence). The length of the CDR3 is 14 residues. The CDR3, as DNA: TGTGCCAGTAATGGCGGGAGCACCTACAATGAGCAGTTCTTC. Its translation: CASNGGSTYNEQFF.

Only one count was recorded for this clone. Here the CDR3 DNA reads TGTGCCAGCAGCTCCGGGACTCAAATCTACAATGAGCAGTTCTTC. Translating gives CASSSGTQIYNEQFF. The rearrangement uses TRBV11-3 and TRBJ2-1; D is perhaps TRBD2 (6 bases). The CDR3 has 15 amino acids. V was shortened by 4 bases and J by 3 bases, with 13 bases between the two germline ends. CDR1 is SGHNT and CDR2 is YENEEA in the germline V gene. Supplemented by reference TRBV11-3 and TRBJ2-1, the full variable domain reads EAGVVQSPRYKIIEKKQPVAFWCNPISGHNTLYWYLQNLGQGPELLIRYENEEAVDDSQLPKDRFSAERLKGVDSTLKIQPAELGDSAVYLCASSSGTQIYNEQFFGPGTRLTVL.

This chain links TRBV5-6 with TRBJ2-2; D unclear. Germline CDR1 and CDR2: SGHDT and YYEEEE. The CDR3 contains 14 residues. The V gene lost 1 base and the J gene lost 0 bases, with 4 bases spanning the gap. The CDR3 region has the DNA TGTGCCAGCAGCTTGACAGCGAACACCGGGGAGCTGTTTTTT. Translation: CASSLTANTGELFF.

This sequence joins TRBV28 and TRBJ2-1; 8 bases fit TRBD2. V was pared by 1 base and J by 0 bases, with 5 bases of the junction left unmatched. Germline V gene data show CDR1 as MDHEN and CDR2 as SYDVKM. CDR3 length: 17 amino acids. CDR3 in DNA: TGTGCCAGCAGTTTATCTGGGACTAGGGGCTCCTACAATGAGCAGTTCTTC. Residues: CASSLSGTRGSYNEQFF.

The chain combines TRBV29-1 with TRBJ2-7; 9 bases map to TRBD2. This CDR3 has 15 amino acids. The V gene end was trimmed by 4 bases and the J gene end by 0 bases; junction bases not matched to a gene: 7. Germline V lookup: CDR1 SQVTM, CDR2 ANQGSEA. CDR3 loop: CSVGGSGSSSYEQYF. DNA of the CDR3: TGCAGCGTTGGGGGTAGCGGGAGTTCCTCCTACGAGCAGTACTTC.

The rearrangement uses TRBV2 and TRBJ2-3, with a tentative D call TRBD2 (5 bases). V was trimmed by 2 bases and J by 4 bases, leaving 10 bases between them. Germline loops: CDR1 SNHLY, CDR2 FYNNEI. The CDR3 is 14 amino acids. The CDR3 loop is CASSEWWEPDTQYF. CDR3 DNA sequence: TGTGCCAGCAGTGAATGGTGGGAGCCAGATACGCAGTATTTT. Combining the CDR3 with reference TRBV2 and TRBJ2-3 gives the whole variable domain EPEVTQTPSHQVTQMGQEVILRCVPISNHLYFYWYRQILGQKVEFLVSFYNNEISEKSEIFDDQFSVERPDGSNFTLKIRSTKLEDSAMYFCASSEWWEPDTQYFGPGTRLTVL.

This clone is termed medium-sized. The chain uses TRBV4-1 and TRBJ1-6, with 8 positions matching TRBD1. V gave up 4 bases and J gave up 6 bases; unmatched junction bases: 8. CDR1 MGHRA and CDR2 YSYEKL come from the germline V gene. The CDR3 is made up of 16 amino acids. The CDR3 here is CASSLGQGYFNSPLHF. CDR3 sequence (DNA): TGCGCCAGCAGCCTAGGACAGGGATATTTTAATTCACCCCTCCACTTT.